The 6 T cell receptor beta chains listed next were all sequenced from one sample in a study of blood T cell repertoires in COVID-19. Using immunoSEQ multiplex PCR, the repertoire was profiled, and TCRdb retains in-frame clones only, with some absent. The data show 95,000 to 110,000 clones, over 85% seen once. Sequencing was performed on peripheral blood. These receptors were obtained from a woman over 75 in a cohort sampled during active COVID-19.

The chain couples TRBV28 to TRBJ2-7; 10 bases agree with TRBD2. CDR1 is MDHEN and CDR2 is SYDVKM in the germline V gene. The CDR3 extends over 15 amino acids. V trimming: 5 bases; J trimming: 2 bases; junction bases outside the gene matches: 6. CDR3 amino acids: CASSRGLAYTYEQYF. The CDR3 region has the DNA TGTGCCAGCAGTCGGGGACTAGCGTACACCTACGAGCAGTACTTC.

The CDR3 DNA sequence: TGTGCCAGCAGCTCCCGGACTAGCGGGGGGGTCTATAATGAGCAGTTCTTC. It encodes CASSSRTSGGVYNEQFF. The chain carries TRBV7-2 and TRBJ2-1; 15 positions match TRBD2. Per germline, CDR1 SGHTA and CDR2 FQGNSA. The CDR3 has 17 amino acids. After removal of 4 bases from V and 7 bases from J, the junction contained 8 bases not matched to a gene.

The chain recombines TRBV7-2 with TRBJ2-5; 11 bases line up with TRBD2. The trim removed 3 bases at V and 5 bases at J, leaving 5 bases unmatched. The CDR3 is 15 amino acids. CDR1 is SGHTA and CDR2 is FQGNSA in the germline V gene. For the CDR3, the DNA is TGTGCCAGCAGCTTCACTAGCGGGAGCTGGGAGACCCAGTACTTC. This encodes CASSFTSGSWETQYF.

V and J are TRBV5-8 and TRBJ2-1; D remains ambiguous. Trimming removed 0 bases from V and 16 bases from J, with 14 bases in between. The CDR3 has 12 residues. CDR1 and CDR2 (germline): SGHTS, YDEGEE. The CDR3 DNA is TGTGCCAGCAGCTTGGTGACGGCTAGTCCATTCTTC. It specifies CASSLVTASPFF. Full variable domain (remainder filled in from reference TRBV5-8 and TRBJ2-1): EAGVTQSPTHLIKTRGQQATLRCSPISGHTSVYWYQQALGLGLQFLLWYDEGEERNRGNFPPRFSGRQFPNYSSELNVNALELEDSALYLCASSLVTASPFFGPGTRLTVL.

The chain joins TRBV2 to TRBJ1-6; D is uncertain. Germline CDR1 SNHLY, CDR2 FYNNEI. The length of the CDR3 is 12 residues. The V end lost 9 bases, the J end lost 14 bases, and 17 bases lay between the germline ends. The CDR3 coding sequence is TGTGCCAGTAGCGACTCCTCTAAGGCCCTCCACTTT. This encodes CASSDSSKALHF.

This sequence joins TRBV2 and TRBJ2-1; the match to TRBD2 covers 11 bases. Per germline, CDR1 SNHLY and CDR2 FYNNEI. There are 15 residues in the CDR3. After removal of 6 bases from V and 7 bases from J, the junction contained 8 bases not matched to a gene. The CDR3 DNA reads as TGTGCCAGCAGCGCTGGGACTAGCGGAGGGAATGAGCAGTTCTTC. Its translation is CASSAGTSGGNEQFF.